What follows are 20 T cell receptor beta chains derived from one specimen sequenced in a study of vaccination and CD4 T cells after COVID-19. An Oncomine TCR Beta short-read assay was used to sequence the DNA from cultured CD4+ T cells. TCRdb independently ran MiXCR on the PCR reads; one entry per CDR3 protein. The sample gives roughly 10,000 distinct CDR3 sequences, 41% of which show up once; around 30% is in the top ten. Antigen specificity for these receptors is unknown. The sample's treatment: approximately nine-day PBMC culture with coronavirus spike peptide pools or control peptides (ViraFEST assay). Sequencing was performed on CD4+ T cells from blood, cultured in vitro. The receptors derive from a human donor who had recovered from COVID-19.

In this sample, this clonotype turned up a few times. V and J are TRBV30 and TRBJ1-5, with D unresolved. Germline lookup yields CDR1 GTSNPN and CDR2 SVGIG (reference sequence). The germline V and J ends were trimmed by 4 bases and 3 bases, with 10 bases remaining between them. CDR3 length: 13 amino acids. The DNA of the CDR3 is TGTGCCTGGAACTCGGGCAACAATCAGCCCCAGCATTTT. This gives the protein CAWNSGNNQPQHF. The entire variable domain, with the rest obtained from reference TRBV30 and TRBJ1-5, is as follows: SQTIHQWPATLVQPVGSPLSLECTVEGTSNPNLYWYRQAAGRGLQLLFYSVGIGQISSEVPQNLSASRPQDRQFILSSKKLLLSDSGFYLCAWNSGNNQPQHFGDGTRLSIL.

V and J are TRBV20-1 and TRBJ2-7, with D perhaps TRBD1 (6 bases). V dropped 0 bases and J dropped 3 bases, with 9 bases sitting between them. The CDR3 has 13 amino acids. CDR1 DFQATT and CDR2 SNEGSKA come from the germline V gene (reference sequence). The CDR3 loop is CSARDRGNYEQYF. The CDR3 DNA sequence: TGCAGTGCTAGAGACAGGGGAAACTACGAGCAGTACTTC.

This clonotype was detected only a few times. The chain recombines TRBV10-3 with TRBJ2-1, with 7 bases that match TRBD1. With 9 bases clipped from V and 3 bases from J, the junction kept 2 bases outside the gene matches. The germline V gene has CDR1 ENHRY and CDR2 SYGVKD. CDR3 length equals 12 residues. The CDR3 protein is CAIRDSYNEQFF. The CDR3 nucleotides read TGTGCCATTCGGGACAGCTACAATGAGCAGTTCTTC.

This sequence joins TRBV2 and TRBJ2-3, with D tentatively TRBD1 (6 bases). Germline values: CDR1 SNHLY, CDR2 FYNNEI. There are 13 residues in the CDR3. V shed 8 bases and J shed 6 bases, with 15 bases lying between them. In nucleotides, the CDR3 is TGTGCCAGCGGGGGCGGCTTGAGGGATACGCAGTATTTT. Its protein is CASGGGLRDTQYF.

V and J are TRBV7-3 and TRBJ2-2; D ambiguous. Trimming shortened V by 2 bases and J by 1 base, and 5 bases separated the two germline ends. Germline values: CDR1 SGHTA, CDR2 FQGTGA. The CDR3 contains 14 residues. The CDR3 protein is CASSLEWNTGELFF. The CDR3 region has the DNA TGTGCCAGCAGCTTAGAGTGGAACACCGGGGAGCTGTTTTTT.

The chain combines TRBV18 with TRBJ2-7; 8 bases are shared with TRBD2. CDR3 length equals 13 residues. The V gene's germline CDR1 is KGHSH and CDR2 LQKENI. Trimming removed 5 bases from V and 6 bases from J; junction bases left unmatched: 6. The CDR3 region is CASSGGLASEQYF. CDR3 sequence (DNA): TGTGCCAGCTCAGGCGGACTAGCTAGCGAGCAGTACTTC.

The J gene is TRBJ2-3, the V gene TRBV6-1; 10 bases line up with TRBD1. Losses at the gene ends were 6 bases for V and 5 bases for J; bases not matched to a gene: 5. The CDR3 is 14 residues long. Looked up from germline, CDR1 is MNHNS and CDR2 is SASEGT. In nucleotides, the CDR3 is TGTGCCAGCAGGACAGGGGGCGAGGGAGATACGCAGTATTTT. It yields the protein CASRTGGEGDTQYF.

This clonotype appeared a single time. One end of the junction does not line up with germline, which may come from a read error. The rearrangement joins TRBV20-1 to TRBJ2-7; D unresolved. The germline gives CDR1 DFQATT, CDR2 SNEGSKA (reference sequence). The length of the CDR3 is 12 residues. CDR3 protein: CNAKLNSYEQYF. The CDR3, as DNA: TGCAATGCTAAACTGAACTCCTACGAGCAGTACTTC.

The chain combines TRBV7-3 with TRBJ1-1, with D possibly matching TRBD1 (6 bases). Germline V lookup: CDR1 SGHTA, CDR2 FQGTGA. The CDR3 length is 13 residues. Trimming stripped 1 base from V and 5 bases from J, with 8 bases between. Written as DNA, the CDR3 is TGTGCCAGCAGCTTAATTCAGGGGACTGAAGCTTTCTTT. Protein sequence: CASSLIQGTEAFF.

The chain employs TRBV2 and TRBJ1-6; D is undetermined. V was cut by 6 bases and J by 10 bases, with 13 bases left in between. CDR1 is SNHLY and CDR2 is FYNNEI in the germline V gene. The CDR3 loop spans 13 amino acids. Here the CDR3 reads CASRQRTGSPLHF. CDR3 coding DNA: TGTGCCAGCAGGCAGAGGACCGGCTCACCCCTCCACTTT.

This clonotype was found a few times. The V and J genes are TRBV10-3 and TRBJ1-5; possible D gene TRBD1, 5 bases. V was cut by 9 bases and J by 1 base, with 13 bases left in between. The CDR3 has 14 residues. From germline, CDR1 is ENHRY and CDR2 SYGVKD. CDR3 in DNA: TGTGCCATAGCACAGGCGGGGAGCAATCAGCCCCAGCATTTT. It encodes CAIAQAGSNQPQHF.

This clonotype was observed a few times. The V call is TRBV7-9, the J call TRBJ1-1; 7 nucleotides match TRBD1. Germline V gives CDR1 SEHNR, CDR2 FQNEAQ (reference sequence). Trimming cost V 1 base and J 2 bases; bases outside gene matches: 4. CDR3 length: 15 residues. The CDR3 here is CASSLGRQGNTEAFF. CDR3 sequence (DNA): TGTGCCAGCAGCTTAGGTCGACAGGGCAACACTGAAGCTTTCTTT.

This clonotype was recorded a few times. The genes are TRBV28 and TRBJ1-2; tentatively, D is TRBD1 (6 bases). This CDR3 region has 13 residues. Germline loops: CDR1 MDHEN, CDR2 SYDVKM. V was pared by 6 bases and J by 4 bases, with 12 bases between. The chain's CDR3 is CASSLGQSYGYTF. In DNA, the CDR3 is TGTGCCAGCAGCCTTGGACAGAGCTATGGCTACACCTTC.

V is TRBV20-1 and J is TRBJ1-2; D may be TRBD1 (6 bases). V dropped 3 bases and J dropped 2 bases, with 13 bases sitting between them. Germline CDR1 and CDR2: DFQATT and SNEGSKA (reference sequence). This CDR3 is 14 amino acids long. CDR3 residues: CSASQGSSNYGYTF. The CDR3 DNA reads TGCAGTGCTAGCCAGGGGTCATCAAACTATGGCTACACCTTC.

This clonotype has only a few counts. The CDR3 is CASSLGGTGTYEQYF. The CDR3 DNA sequence: TGTGCCAGCAGCTTGGGGGGGACAGGGACCTACGAGCAGTACTTC. The chain employs TRBV5-4 and TRBJ2-7; 9 bases line up with TRBD1. V trimming: 0 bases; J trimming: 2 bases; junction bases outside the gene matches: 3. CDR1 SGHNT and CDR2 YYREEE come from the germline V gene (reference sequence). CDR3 length: 15 residues.

The rearrangement uses TRBV12-3 or TRBV12-4 and TRBJ2-2; 8 nucleotides align to TRBD1. There are 16 residues in the CDR3. Trimming took 6 bases from V and 4 from J; bases not matched to a gene: 10. CDR3 region: CASSPNRGFSTGELFF. CDR3 coding DNA: TGTGCCAGCAGCCCCAACAGGGGGTTTAGCACCGGGGAGCTGTTTTTT.

This chain uses TRBV6-1 with TRBJ2-2; TRBD1 matches at 9 bases. Per germline, CDR1 MNHNS and CDR2 SASEGT. V shed 6 bases, J shed 5 bases, and the junction held 13 bases outside the gene matches. CDR3 length: 17 residues. The CDR3: CASRRTGSGQGTGELFF. The CDR3 DNA follows: TGTGCCAGCAGGCGCACAGGGTCCGGACAGGGGACCGGGGAGCTGTTTTTT.

The V and J genes are TRBV29-1 and TRBJ1-6; D is undetermined. Germline loops: CDR1 SQVTM, CDR2 ANQGSEA. Trimming pared 7 bases from V and 14 bases from J, leaving 6 bases between. The CDR3 has 8 amino acids. The CDR3 loop is CSGRALHF. CDR3 DNA: TGCAGCGGCCGAGCCCTCCACTTT.

The V gene is TRBV21-1, the J gene TRBJ1-1; TRBD1 is the table's D call and was not checked against the DNA. TRBV21-1 is a listed pseudogene. The CDR3 spans 10 residues. For the CDR3, the DNA is TGTGCCAGAGGGGTCCAGGAAGCTTTCTTT. Protein: CARGVQEAFF.

The V and J genes are TRBV4-2 and TRBJ2-2; TRBD1 agrees at 9 bases. After removal of 4 bases from V and 13 bases from J, the junction contained 4 bases not matched to a gene. CDR1 LGHNA and CDR2 YNFKEQ come from the germline V gene. The CDR3 length is 12 residues. DNA of the CDR3: TGTGCCAGCAGCCTGGGACAGGGTAGGCTGTTTTTT. Its translation: CASSLGQGRLFF.